This T cell receptor beta chain originates from a study of blood T cell repertoires in COVID-19. Study details: Acute and convalescent COVID-19 samples came from the United States, Italy and Spain.

The cohort comprised adults aged about 18 to 90 years residing in 20 to 30 US areas. Before being deemed recovered, Cohort 3 donors had two negative PCRs, clearance, or symptom resolution. Original data processing: Estimates of nucleated cell counts were drawn from the amplification of reference gene primers. The method was immunoSEQ multiplex PCR; TCRdb's version includes in-frame clones alone and lacks a portion of them. The V and J calls and the clone size are those of that table, but D and trimming were determined from the DNA. The sample carries roughly 220,000 clones, around 84% recorded once. V lost 4 bases and J 0 bases, leaving 13 bases between the germline ends. The CDR3 has 16 residues. Germline V gene lookup returns CDR1 KGHDR and CDR2 SFDVKD.

This clonotype was obtained from a woman aged 40 to 50 who had recovered from COVID-19. V usage is TRBV24-1 and J usage is TRBJ2-3; D is unresolved. Sequenced material: PBMCs or T cells enriched from blood (not recorded which). As DNA, the CDR3 is TGTGCCACCAGTGACTCCTCAGGTACTAGCACAGATACGCAGTATTTT. It specifies CATSDSSGTSTDTQYF.